This T cell receptor beta chain appears in the sequencing data of a study of monozygotic twins with inflammatory bowel disease. Study-wide results and limits: There was no support for any single strong signal or clonotype associated with IBD. Individual T cell subtypes were not distinguishable.

Each UMI harboured a 6-nucleotide sample barcode and was appended via template switching. With the 5' RACE reads reprocessed, TCRdb shows one record per CDR3 protein and no DNA. This sample's table has about 200,000 distinct CDR3 sequences. A note on this clonotype: Its antigen is not known.

The CDR3 sequence is 13 residues long. Germline V CDR1 and CDR2: SGHRS, YFSETQ. This sequence was found in a human donor with ulcerative colitis or Crohn's disease, or a healthy co-twin of an affected twin (not recorded which). The specimen was blood. J is TRBJ1-2 and V is TRBV5-1; there is no DNA to check the TCRdb D call of TRBD1. The CDR3 protein is CASTGQSNYGYTF. Drawing the rest from reference TRBV5-1 and TRBJ1-2, the complete variable domain is KAGVTQTPRYLIKTRGQQVTLSCSPISGHRSVSWYQQTPGQGLQFLFEYFSETQRNKGNFPGRFSGRQFSNSRSEMNVSTLELGDSALYLCASTGQSNYGYTFGSGTRLTVV.